One and the same sample provided the 7 T cell receptor beta chains below, sequenced in a study of TIL therapy for anti-PD-1-resistant metastatic lung cancer. The libraries were made with immunoSEQ v3. TCRdb's copy holds only in-frame clones and misses some; the assay was immunoSEQ multiplex PCR. This sample has roughly 57,000 clones, with 75% to 85% found just once. Time point specified: pre-treatment sample, taken before nivolumab and TIL therapy. The specimen was blood, collected at baseline. The receptors were gathered from a person aged 25-80 years with non-small cell lung cancer.

The chain couples TRBV10-3 to TRBJ1-1; D not certain. Trimming pared 2 bases from V and 11 bases from J, leaving 9 bases between. Germline V gene lookup returns CDR1 ENHRY and CDR2 SYGVKD. CDR3 length: 11 amino acids. DNA for the CDR3: TGTGCCATCAGTGAGGGAAGGCGTGCTTTCTTT. Translation gives CAISEGRRAFF.

J is TRBJ1-3 and V is TRBV9; possible D gene TRBD1, 5 bases. Germline CDR1 is SGDLS and CDR2 is YYNGEE. This CDR3 spans 14 amino acids. The germline V and J ends were trimmed by 3 bases and 1 base, with 8 bases remaining between them. The CDR3 DNA reads TGTGCCAGCAGCGGGGGGAATTCTGGAAACACCATATATTTT. It translates to CASSGGNSGNTIYF.

The rearrangement uses TRBV27 and TRBJ2-7, with a tentative D call TRBD2 (6 bases). Germline V gene data show CDR1 as MNHEY and CDR2 as SMNVEV (reference sequence). V gave up 5 bases and J gave up 4 bases, with 12 bases separating them. The CDR3 extends over 13 amino acids. The CDR3 coding sequence is TGTGCCAGCAGTCCAACGGGACTGTACGAGCAGTACTTC. Amino acids: CASSPTGLYEQYF.

This clone showed up many times. The chain uses TRBV4-1 and TRBJ1-1; a weak D match, TRBD1 (5 bases). Germline V gene data show CDR1 as MGHRA and CDR2 as YSYEKL. The CDR3 extends over 14 amino acids. Trimming took 0 bases from V and 4 from J, leaving 9 bases between them. The CDR3 region is CASSQDRGGTEAFF. The CDR3 DNA follows: TGCGCCAGCAGCCAAGATCGGGGCGGCACTGAAGCTTTCTTT.

The chain combines TRBV6-2 or TRBV6-3 with TRBJ2-6, with 7 positions matching TRBD1. This CDR3 comprises 16 residues. V shed 4 bases and J 2 bases; nucleotides not matched to a gene: 5. Germline CDR1 reads MNHEY; CDR2 reads SVGEGT. The CDR3 is CASSSTGAAGANVLTF. CDR3 bases: TGTGCCAGCAGTTCTACAGGGGCAGCTGGGGCCAACGTCCTGACTTTC.

This clone was found a few times. This chain connects TRBV6-6 to TRBJ1-1, with D hard to call. Germline CDR1 reads MNHNY; CDR2 reads SVGAGI (reference sequence). V lost 7 bases and J 1 base, leaving 10 bases between the germline ends. The CDR3 covers 13 residues. CDR3 residues: CASTAPGNTEAFF. The CDR3 DNA reads as TGTGCCAGCACTGCCCCAGGGAACACTGAAGCTTTCTTT.

DNA for the CDR3: TGTGCCAGCAGCTCTGACCGCTCTGGGGCCAACGTCCTGACTTTC. Its protein is CASSSDRSGANVLTF. The chain couples TRBV7-3 to TRBJ2-6; no reliable D call. This CDR3 has 15 amino acids. Germline loops: CDR1 SGHTA, CDR2 FQGTGA. Trimming removed 4 bases from V and 0 bases from J, with 7 bases in between.